The source of this TCR beta chain is a study of PD-1 blockade in classical Hodgkin lymphoma. Only in-frame clones appear in the TCRdb table, and some are missing; sequencing was by immunoSEQ multiplex PCR. Counted here are tens of thousands of clones, about 93% occurring once; the ten biggest clones make up over 6.5%. Every one of the patients relapsed after autologous stem cell transplantation (brentuximab vedotin exposure was variable). Germline CDR1 ENHRY, CDR2 SYGVKD. CDR3 length: 13 amino acids. V lost 11 bases and J 1 base, leaving 11 bases between the germline ends. This clone has just a few counts.

The V call is TRBV10-3, the J call TRBJ2-2, with D perhaps assigned TRBD1 or TRBD2 (5 bases each). The sample consisted of peripheral blood mononuclear cells (PBMCs), taken at baseline. The source of this sequence is a human donor with classical Hodgkin lymphoma. In nucleotides, the CDR3 is TGTGCCGCACGGGACCAGAACACCGGGGAGCTGTTTTTT. Its translation is CAARDQNTGELFF.